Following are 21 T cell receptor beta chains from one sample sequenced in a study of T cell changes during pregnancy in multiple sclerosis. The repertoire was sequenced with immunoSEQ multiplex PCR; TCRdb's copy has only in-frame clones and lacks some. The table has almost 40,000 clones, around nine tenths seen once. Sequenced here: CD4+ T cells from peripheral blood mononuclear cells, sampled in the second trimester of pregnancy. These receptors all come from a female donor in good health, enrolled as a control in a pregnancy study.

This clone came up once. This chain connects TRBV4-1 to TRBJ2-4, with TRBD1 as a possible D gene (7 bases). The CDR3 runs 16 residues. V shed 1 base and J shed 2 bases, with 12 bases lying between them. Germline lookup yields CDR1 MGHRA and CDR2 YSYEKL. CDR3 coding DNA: TGCGCCAGCAGCCAAGGACAGGGCGGGACCAAAAACATTCAGTACTTC. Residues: CASSQGQGGTKNIQYF.

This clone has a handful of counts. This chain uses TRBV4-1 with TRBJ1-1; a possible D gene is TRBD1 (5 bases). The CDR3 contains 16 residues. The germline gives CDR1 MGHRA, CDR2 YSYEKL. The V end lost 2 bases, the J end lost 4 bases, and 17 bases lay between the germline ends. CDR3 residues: CASSQLKGALVTEAFF. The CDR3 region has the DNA TGCGCCAGCAGCCAACTAAAAGGGGCCTTGGTCACTGAAGCTTTCTTT.

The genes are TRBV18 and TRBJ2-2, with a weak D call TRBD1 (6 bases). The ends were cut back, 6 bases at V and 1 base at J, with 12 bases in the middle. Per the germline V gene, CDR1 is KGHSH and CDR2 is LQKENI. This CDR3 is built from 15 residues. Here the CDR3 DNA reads TGTGCCAGCTCCCGGACAGAGATGAACACCGGGGAGCTGTTTTTT. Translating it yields CASSRTEMNTGELFF.

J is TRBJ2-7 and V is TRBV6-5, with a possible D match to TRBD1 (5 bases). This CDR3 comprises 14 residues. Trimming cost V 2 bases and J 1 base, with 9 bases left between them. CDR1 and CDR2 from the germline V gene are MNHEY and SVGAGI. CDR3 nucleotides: TGTGCCAGCAGTTACGCGCCAGGGTCCTACGAGCAGTACTTC. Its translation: CASSYAPGSYEQYF.

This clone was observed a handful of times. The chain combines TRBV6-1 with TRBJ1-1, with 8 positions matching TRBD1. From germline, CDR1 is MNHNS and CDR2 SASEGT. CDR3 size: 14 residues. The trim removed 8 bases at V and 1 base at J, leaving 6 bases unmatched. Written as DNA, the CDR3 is TGTGCCAGCTTAAACAGGGGGGGGAACACTGAAGCTTTCTTT. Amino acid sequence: CASLNRGGNTEAFF.

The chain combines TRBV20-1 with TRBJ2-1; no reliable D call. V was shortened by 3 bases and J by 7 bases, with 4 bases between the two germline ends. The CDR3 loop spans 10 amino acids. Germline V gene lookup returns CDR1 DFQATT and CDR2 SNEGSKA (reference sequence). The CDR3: CSASNNEQFF. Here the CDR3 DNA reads TGCAGTGCTAGCAATAATGAGCAGTTCTTC.

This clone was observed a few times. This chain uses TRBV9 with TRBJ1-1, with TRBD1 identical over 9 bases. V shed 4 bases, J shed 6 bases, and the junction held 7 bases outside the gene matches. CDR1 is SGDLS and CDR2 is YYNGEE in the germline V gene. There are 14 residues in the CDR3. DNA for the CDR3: TGTGCCAGCAGCCTATCGGGACAGGGCGCTGAAGCTTTCTTT. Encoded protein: CASSLSGQGAEAFF.

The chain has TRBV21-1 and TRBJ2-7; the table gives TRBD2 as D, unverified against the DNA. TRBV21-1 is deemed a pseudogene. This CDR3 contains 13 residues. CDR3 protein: CASIQRSGYEQYF. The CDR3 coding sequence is TGTGCCAGCATACAGCGCTCGGGGTACGAGCAGTACTTC.

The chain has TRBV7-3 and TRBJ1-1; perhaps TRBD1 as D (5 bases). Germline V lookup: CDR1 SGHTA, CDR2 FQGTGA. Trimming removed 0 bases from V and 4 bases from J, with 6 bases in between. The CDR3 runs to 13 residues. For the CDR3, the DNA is TGTGCCAGCAGCTTAACGGGGGGCACTGAAGCTTTCTTT. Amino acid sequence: CASSLTGGTEAFF.

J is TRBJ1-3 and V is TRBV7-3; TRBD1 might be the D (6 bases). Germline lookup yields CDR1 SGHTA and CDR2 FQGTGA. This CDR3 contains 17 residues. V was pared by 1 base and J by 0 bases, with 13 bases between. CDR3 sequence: CASSLNGGQYSGNTIYF. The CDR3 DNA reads TGTGCCAGCAGCTTAAATGGAGGACAGTACTCTGGAAACACCATATATTTT.

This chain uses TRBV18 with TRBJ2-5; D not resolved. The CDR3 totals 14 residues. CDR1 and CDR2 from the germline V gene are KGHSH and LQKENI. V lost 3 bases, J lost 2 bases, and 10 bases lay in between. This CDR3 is CASSPSGQQETQYF. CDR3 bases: TGTGCCAGCTCACCGTCAGGCCAACAAGAGACCCAGTACTTC.

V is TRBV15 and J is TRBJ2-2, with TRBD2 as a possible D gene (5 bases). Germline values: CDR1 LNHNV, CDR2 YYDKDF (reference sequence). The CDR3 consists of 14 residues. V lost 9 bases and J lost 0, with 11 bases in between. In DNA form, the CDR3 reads TGTGCCACTGGAGGTGTCGCGAACACCGGGGAGCTGTTTTTT. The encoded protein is CATGGVANTGELFF.

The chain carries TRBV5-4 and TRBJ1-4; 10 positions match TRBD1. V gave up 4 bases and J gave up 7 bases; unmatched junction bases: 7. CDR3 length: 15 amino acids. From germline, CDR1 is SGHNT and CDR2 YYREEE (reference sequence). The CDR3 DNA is TGTGCCAGCAGCCCGGAGGGGGACAGGGGTGAAAAACTGTTTTTT. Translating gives CASSPEGDRGEKLFF.

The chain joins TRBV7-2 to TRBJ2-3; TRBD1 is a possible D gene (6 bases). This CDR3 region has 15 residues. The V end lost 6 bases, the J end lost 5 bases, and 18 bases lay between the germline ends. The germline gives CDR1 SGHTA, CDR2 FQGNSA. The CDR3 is CASRPTGSGVDTQYF. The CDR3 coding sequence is TGTGCCAGCAGGCCGACAGGTTCAGGTGTAGATACGCAGTATTTT.

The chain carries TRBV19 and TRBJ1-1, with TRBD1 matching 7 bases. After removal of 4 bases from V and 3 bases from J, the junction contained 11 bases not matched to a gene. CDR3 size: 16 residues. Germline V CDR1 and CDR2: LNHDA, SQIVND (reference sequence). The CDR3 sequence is CASSTVRQGPYTEAFF. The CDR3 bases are TGTGCCAGTAGTACCGTCCGACAGGGTCCTTACACTGAAGCTTTCTTT.

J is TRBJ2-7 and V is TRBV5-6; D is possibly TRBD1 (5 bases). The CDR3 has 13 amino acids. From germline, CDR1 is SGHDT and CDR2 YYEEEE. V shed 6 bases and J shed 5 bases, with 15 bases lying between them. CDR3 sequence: CASTPSRANEQYF. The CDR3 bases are TGTGCCAGCACCCCGAGCAGGGCGAACGAGCAGTACTTC.

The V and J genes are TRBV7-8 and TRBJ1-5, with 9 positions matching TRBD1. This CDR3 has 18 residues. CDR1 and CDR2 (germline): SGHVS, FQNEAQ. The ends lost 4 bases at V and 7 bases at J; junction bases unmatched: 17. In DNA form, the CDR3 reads TGTGCCAGCAGCTCAGGCTCCCCACAGGGGGCGCGTCTGCAGCCCCAGCATTTT. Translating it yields CASSSGSPQGARLQPQHF.

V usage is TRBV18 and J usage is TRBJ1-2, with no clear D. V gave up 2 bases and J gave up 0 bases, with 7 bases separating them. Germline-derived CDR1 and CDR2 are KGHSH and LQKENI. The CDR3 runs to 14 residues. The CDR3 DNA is TGTGCCAGCTCACCAACCCAGACTAACTATGGCTACACCTTC. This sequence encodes CASSPTQTNYGYTF.

CDR3 DNA: TGTGCCAGCAGTCGGGTCTGGGAGCAGTTCTTC. This translates into CASSRVWEQFF. The V and J genes are TRBV2 and TRBJ2-1; D ambiguous. The germline CDR1 and CDR2 sequences are SNHLY and FYNNEI. The CDR3 loop spans 11 amino acids. Deletions cut 5 bases from V and 10 bases from J, with 9 bases between.

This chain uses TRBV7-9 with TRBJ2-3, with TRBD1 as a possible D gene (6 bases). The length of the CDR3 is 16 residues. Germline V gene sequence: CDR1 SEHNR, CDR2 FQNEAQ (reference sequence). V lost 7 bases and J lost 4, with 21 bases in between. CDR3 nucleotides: TGTGCCAGCATTCTCAGGGGAGACCCCTGGGCAGATACGCAGTATTTT. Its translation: CASILRGDPWADTQYF.

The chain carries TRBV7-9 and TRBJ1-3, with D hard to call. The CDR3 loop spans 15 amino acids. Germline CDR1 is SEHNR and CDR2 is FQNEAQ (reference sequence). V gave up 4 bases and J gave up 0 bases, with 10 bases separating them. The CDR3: CASSSPRDSGNTIYF. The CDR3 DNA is TGTGCCAGCAGCTCCCCCCGGGACTCTGGAAACACCATATATTTT.